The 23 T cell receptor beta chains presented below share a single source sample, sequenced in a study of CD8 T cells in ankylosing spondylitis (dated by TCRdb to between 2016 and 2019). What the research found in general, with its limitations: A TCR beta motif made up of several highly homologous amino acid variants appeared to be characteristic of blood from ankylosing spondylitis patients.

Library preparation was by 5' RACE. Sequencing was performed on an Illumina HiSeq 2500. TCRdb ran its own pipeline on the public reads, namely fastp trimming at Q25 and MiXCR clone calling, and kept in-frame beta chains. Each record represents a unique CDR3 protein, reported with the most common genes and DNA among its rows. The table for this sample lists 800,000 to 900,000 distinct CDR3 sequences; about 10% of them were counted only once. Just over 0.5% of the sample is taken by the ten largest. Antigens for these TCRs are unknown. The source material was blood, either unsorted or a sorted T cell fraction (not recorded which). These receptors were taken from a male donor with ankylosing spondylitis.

The CDR3 sequence: CASSVGGQGFPYEQYF. The CDR3 coding sequence is TGTGCCAGCAGCGTAGGGGGACAGGGCTTTCCCTACGAGCAGTACTTC. The chain employs TRBV9 and TRBJ2-7; 9 bases match TRBD1. The V gene's germline CDR1 is SGDLS and CDR2 YYNGEE. V gave up 0 bases and J gave up 2 bases; unmatched junction bases: 6. This CDR3 spans 16 amino acids.

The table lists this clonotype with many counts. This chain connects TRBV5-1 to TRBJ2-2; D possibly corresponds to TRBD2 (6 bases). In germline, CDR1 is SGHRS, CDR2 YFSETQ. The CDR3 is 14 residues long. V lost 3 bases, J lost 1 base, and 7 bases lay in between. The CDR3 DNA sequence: TGCGCCAGCAGCTCGGGGGTGAACACCGGGGAGCTGTTTTTT. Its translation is CASSSGVNTGELFF.

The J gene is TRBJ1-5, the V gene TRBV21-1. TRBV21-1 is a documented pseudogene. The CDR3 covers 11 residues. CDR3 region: CASSKPRPQHF. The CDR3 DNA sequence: TGTGCCAGCAGCAAACCAAGGCCCCAGCATTTT.

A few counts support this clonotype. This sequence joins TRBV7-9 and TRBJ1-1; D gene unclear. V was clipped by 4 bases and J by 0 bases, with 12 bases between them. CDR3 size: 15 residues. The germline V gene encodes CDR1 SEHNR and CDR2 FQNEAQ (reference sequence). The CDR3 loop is CASSWAGFLNTEAFF. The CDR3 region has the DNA TGTGCCAGCAGCTGGGCAGGTTTTCTGAACACTGAAGCTTTCTTT.

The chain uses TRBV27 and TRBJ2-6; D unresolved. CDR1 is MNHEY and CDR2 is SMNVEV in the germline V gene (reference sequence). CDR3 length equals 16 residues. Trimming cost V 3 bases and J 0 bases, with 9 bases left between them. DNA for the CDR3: TGTGCCAGCAGTTTTAACGCCTACTCTGGGGCCAACGTCCTGACTTTC. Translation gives CASSFNAYSGANVLTF.

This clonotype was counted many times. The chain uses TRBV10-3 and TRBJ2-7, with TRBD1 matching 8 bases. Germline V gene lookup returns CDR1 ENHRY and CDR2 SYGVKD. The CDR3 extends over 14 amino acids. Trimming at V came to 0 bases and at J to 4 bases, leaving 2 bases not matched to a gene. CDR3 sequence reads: CAISESDRVYEQYF. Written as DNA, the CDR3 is TGTGCCATCAGTGAGTCGGACAGGGTTTACGAGCAGTACTTC.

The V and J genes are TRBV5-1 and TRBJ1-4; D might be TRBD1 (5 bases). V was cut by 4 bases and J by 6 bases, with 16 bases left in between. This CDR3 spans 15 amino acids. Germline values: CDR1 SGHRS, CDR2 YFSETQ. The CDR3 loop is CASSLGHQGDEKLFF. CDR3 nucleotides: TGCGCCAGCAGCCTTGGACACCAGGGAGATGAAAAACTGTTTTTT.

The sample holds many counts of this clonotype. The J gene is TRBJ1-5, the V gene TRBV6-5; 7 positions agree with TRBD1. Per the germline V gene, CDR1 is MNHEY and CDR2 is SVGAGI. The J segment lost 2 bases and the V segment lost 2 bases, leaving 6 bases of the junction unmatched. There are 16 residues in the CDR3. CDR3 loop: CASSYPTGRGNQPQHF. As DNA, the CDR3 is TGTGCCAGCAGTTACCCGACAGGGAGGGGCAATCAGCCCCAGCATTTT.

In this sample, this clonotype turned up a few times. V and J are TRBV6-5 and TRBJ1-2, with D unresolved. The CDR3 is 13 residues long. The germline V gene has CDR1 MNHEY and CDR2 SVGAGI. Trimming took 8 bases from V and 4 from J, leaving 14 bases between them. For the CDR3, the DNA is TGTGCCAGCGGTCCCGAGCGGTTCTATGGCTACACCTTC. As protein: CASGPERFYGYTF.

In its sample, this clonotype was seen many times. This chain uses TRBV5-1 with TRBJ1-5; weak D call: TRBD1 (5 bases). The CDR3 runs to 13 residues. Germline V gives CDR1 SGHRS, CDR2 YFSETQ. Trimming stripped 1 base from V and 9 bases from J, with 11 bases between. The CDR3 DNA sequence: TGCGCCAGCAGCTTGCGGGGACCCGGGCCCCAGCATTTT. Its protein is CASSLRGPGPQHF.

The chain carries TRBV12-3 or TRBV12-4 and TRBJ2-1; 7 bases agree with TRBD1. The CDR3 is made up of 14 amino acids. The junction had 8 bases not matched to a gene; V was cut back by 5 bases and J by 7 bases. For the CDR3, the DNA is TGTGCCAGCAGTCTTGGACAGGCGGCAAATGAGCAGTTCTTC. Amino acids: CASSLGQAANEQFF.

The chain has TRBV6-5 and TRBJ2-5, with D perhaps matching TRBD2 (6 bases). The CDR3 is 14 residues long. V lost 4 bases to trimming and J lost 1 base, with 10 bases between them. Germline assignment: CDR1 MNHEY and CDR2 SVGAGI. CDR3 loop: CASSSPGVQETQYF. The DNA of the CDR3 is TGTGCCAGCAGTTCCCCGGGGGTCCAAGAGACCCAGTACTTC.

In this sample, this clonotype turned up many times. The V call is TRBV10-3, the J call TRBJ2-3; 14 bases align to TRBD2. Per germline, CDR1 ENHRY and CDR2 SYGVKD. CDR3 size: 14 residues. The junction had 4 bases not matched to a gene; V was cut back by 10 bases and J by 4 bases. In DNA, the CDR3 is TGTGCCACTGAGACTAGCGGGGGGGCAGATACGCAGTATTTT. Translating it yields CATETSGGADTQYF.

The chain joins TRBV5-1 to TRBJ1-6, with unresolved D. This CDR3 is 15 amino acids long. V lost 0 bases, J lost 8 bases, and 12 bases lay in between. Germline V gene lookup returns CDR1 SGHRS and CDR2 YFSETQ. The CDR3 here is CASSLDAAPDSPLHF. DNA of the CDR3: TGCGCCAGCAGCTTGGATGCGGCGCCGGATTCACCCCTCCACTTT.

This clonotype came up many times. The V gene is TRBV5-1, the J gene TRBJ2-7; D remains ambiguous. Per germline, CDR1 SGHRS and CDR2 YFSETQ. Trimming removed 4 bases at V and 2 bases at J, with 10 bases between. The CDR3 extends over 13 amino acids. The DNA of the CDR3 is TGCGCCAGCAGCGCGGACGTCCCCTACGAGCAGTACTTC. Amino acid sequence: CASSADVPYEQYF.

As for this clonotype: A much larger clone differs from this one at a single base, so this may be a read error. The CDR3 nucleotides read TGTGCCAGCAGTCCCCTGGGTAGCGGGTCCTTGAGGACCCAGTACTTC. Encoded protein: CASSPLGSGSLRTQYF. The chain recombines TRBV6-1 with TRBJ2-5; the match to TRBD2 covers 7 bases. Germline V gene sequence: CDR1 MNHNS, CDR2 SASEGT. The CDR3 consists of 16 residues. After removal of 5 bases from V and 7 bases from J, the junction contained 16 bases not matched to a gene.

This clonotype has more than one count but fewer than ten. The CDR3 DNA reads TGTGCCAGCAGCTTAGCTCGGCAGACCCAGTACTTC. Translation: CASSLARQTQYF. This chain uses TRBV7-2 with TRBJ2-5; unclear D gene. V was clipped by 0 bases and J by 6 bases, with 5 bases between them. The germline CDR1 and CDR2 sequences are SGHTA and FQGNSA. The CDR3 is 12 residues long. Using reference TRBV7-2 and TRBJ2-5 for the parts outside the CDR3, the full variable domain is GAGVSQSPSNKVTEKGKDVELRCDPISGHTALYWYRQSLGQGLEFLIYFQGNSAPDKSGLPSDRFSAERTGGSVSTLTIQRTQQEDSAVYLCASSLARQTQYFGPGTRLLVL.

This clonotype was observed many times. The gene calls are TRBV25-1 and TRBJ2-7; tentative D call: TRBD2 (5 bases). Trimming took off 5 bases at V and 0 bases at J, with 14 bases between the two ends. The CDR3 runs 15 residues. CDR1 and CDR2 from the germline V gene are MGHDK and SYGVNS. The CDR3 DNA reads TGTGCCAGCAGTCGGGAAGGAAGCTTCTCCTACGAGCAGTACTTC. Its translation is CASSREGSFSYEQYF.

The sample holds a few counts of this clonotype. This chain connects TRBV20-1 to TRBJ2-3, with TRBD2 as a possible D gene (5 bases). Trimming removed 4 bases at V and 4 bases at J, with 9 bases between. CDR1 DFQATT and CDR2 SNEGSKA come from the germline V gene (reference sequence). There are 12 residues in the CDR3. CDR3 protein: CSATLAPDTQYF. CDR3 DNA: TGCAGTGCTACCCTAGCACCAGATACGCAGTATTTT.

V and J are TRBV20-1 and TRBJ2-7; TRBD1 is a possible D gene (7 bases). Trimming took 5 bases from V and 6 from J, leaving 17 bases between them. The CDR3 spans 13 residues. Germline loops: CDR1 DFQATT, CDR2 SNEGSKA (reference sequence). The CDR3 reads CSASRGAAGEQYF. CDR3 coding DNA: TGCAGTGCTTCCAGGGGGGCCGCTGGCGAGCAGTACTTC.

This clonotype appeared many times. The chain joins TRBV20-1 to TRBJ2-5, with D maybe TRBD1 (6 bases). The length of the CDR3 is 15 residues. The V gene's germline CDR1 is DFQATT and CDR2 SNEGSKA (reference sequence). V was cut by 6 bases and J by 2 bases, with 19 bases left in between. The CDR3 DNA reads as TGCAGTGCCCGGCAGGACAGTCGATGGCAAGAGACCCAGTACTTC. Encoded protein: CSARQDSRWQETQYF.

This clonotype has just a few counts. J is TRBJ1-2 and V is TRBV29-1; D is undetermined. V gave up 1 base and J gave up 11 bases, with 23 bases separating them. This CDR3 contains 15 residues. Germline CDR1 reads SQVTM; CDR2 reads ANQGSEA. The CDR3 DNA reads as TGCAGCGTTGAAGCAATTCGGACCTCCTACGGTGTGTACACCTTC. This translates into CSVEAIRTSYGVYTF.

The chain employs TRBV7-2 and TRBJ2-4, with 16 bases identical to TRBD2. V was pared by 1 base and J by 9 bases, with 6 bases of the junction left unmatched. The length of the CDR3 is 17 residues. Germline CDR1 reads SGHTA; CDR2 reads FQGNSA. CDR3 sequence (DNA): TGTGCCAGCAGCTTAGGAGGGACTAGCGGGGGGGGCGTCATTCAGTACTTC. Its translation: CASSLGGTSGGGVIQYF.